This T cell receptor beta chain was documented in a study of T-cell reconstitution after alpha-beta-depleted transplantation in children. Whole-study findings and limits: Where alpha-beta T cells came from about two months after transplant was reportedly several hundred expanded graft clones.

Trimming removed 4 bases from V and 8 bases from J, with 7 bases in between. The CDR3 is 11 residues long. The germline CDR1 and CDR2 sequences are SGHRS and YFSETQ. As regards this clonotype: No antigen is known for it.

A library of TCRbeta sequences, prepared with unique molecular identifiers, was generated. MiXCR, run by TCRdb on the PCR reads, gives a single entry per CDR3 protein. The sample carries 25,000 to 30,000 distinct CDR3 sequences, roughly a sixth recorded once. V gene TRBV5-1 combines with J gene TRBJ2-1; D is unclear. The clonotype was recovered from a male patient aged 2-10 years who had a stem cell transplant for acute lymphoblastic leukemia, so the T cells may come from the graft donor. The specimen comprised PBMCs, mostly from graft donor cells, sampled 60 days after TCRalphabeta/CD19-depleted stem cell transplant. The CDR3 bases are TGCGCCAGCAGCCCTGGTCATGAGCAGTTCTTC. Translation gives CASSPGHEQFF. Together with reference TRBV5-1 and TRBJ2-1, the CDR3 gives the full variable domain: KAGVTQTPRYLIKTRGQQVTLSCSPISGHRSVSWYQQTPGQGLQFLFEYFSETQRNKGNFPGRFSGRQFSNSRSEMNVSTLELGDSALYLCASSPGHEQFFGPGTRLTVL.